The 15 T cell receptor beta chains below come from one sample, sequenced in a study of cytomegalovirus exposure and HLA in healthy donors. Primers included in the PCR were 60 Vbeta and 13 Jbeta primers. Profiled with immunoSEQ multiplex PCR; TCRdb holds only in-frame clones, not every one. Its clone listing holds 200,000 to 250,000 clones. Specimen: PBMCs. All receptors derive from a girl under 10 years old in good health and CMV-seropositive.

V and J are TRBV11-2 and TRBJ2-4, with D possibly matching TRBD2 (5 bases). Germline V gene data show CDR1 as SGHAT and CDR2 as FQNNGV. Trimming took 1 base from V and 1 from J, leaving 14 bases between them. The CDR3 is made up of 17 amino acids. CDR3 DNA: TGTGCCAGCAGCTTAGTGAAACGGGAAAGGGCCAAAAACATTCAGTACTTC. Its protein is CASSLVKRERAKNIQYF.

The rearrangement links TRBV7-2 to TRBJ1-2; no definite D call. The CDR3 consists of 13 residues. V lost 0 bases, J lost 8 bases, and 10 bases lay in between. Germline CDR1 SGHTA, CDR2 FQGNSA. CDR3 in amino acids: CASSLAGGIGYTF. The CDR3 nucleotides read TGTGCCAGCAGCTTAGCTGGAGGGATCGGCTACACCTTC.

V is TRBV7-6 and J is TRBJ2-3, with D possibly TRBD2 on 6 matching bases. CDR3 length: 18 residues. Trimming took 1 base from V and 3 from J, leaving 20 bases between them. Germline V gene data show CDR1 as SGHVS and CDR2 as FNYEAQ. The CDR3 loop is CASSLVGTGGKGTDTQYF. DNA of the CDR3: TGTGCCAGCAGCTTAGTGGGAACAGGAGGGAAGGGGACAGATACGCAGTATTTT.

The V call is TRBV29-1, the J call TRBJ1-5, with D uncertain. The CDR3 loop spans 13 amino acids. V was shortened by 4 bases and J by 3 bases, with 10 bases between the two germline ends. The germline V gene has CDR1 SQVTM and CDR2 ANQGSEA. The CDR3 DNA reads TGCAGCGTTGGGTCGCAGGTCAATCAGCCCCAGCATTTT. Translation: CSVGSQVNQPQHF.

This chain connects TRBV27 to TRBJ2-7; D is possibly TRBD2 (5 bases). V was clipped by 10 bases and J by 2 bases, with 15 bases between them. Germline CDR1 MNHEY, CDR2 SMNVEV (reference sequence). This CDR3 region has 13 residues. CDR3 nucleotide sequence: TGTGCCACGGGCGGGTTCCCAACCTACGAGCAGTACTTC. Protein sequence: CATGGFPTYEQYF.

This chain links TRBV6-1 with TRBJ2-1; D ambiguous. The CDR3 spans 13 residues. V shed 3 bases and J shed 9 bases, with 12 bases lying between them. Germline V gives CDR1 MNHNS, CDR2 SASEGT. CDR3 nucleotide sequence: TGTGCCAGCAGTGAGGTTCTGGCGGCTGAGCAGTTCTTC. Its translation: CASSEVLAAEQFF.

V and J are TRBV27 and TRBJ1-1, with 7 bases identical to TRBD1. From germline, CDR1 is MNHEY and CDR2 SMNVEV (reference sequence). This CDR3 comprises 18 residues. The V and J ends lost 7 bases and 0 bases, in that order; junction bases with no gene match: 17. CDR3 amino acids: CASKAPTGPSQLNTEAFF. Here the CDR3 DNA reads TGTGCCAGCAAAGCCCCGACAGGGCCATCCCAATTGAACACTGAAGCTTTCTTT.

The chain has TRBV4-2 and TRBJ2-1; 10 nucleotides align to TRBD1. The germline V gene has CDR1 LGHNA and CDR2 YNFKEQ. This CDR3 region has 17 residues. Trimming cost V 5 bases and J 6 bases; bases outside gene matches: 13. CDR3 nucleotide sequence: TGTGCCAGCAGCGAAATACCGGGACAGGGGAGGCGCAATGAGCAGTTCTTC. Amino acid sequence: CASSEIPGQGRRNEQFF.

The J gene is TRBJ1-1, the V gene TRBV11-2; D unresolved. The CDR3 runs to 16 residues. CDR1 and CDR2 (germline): SGHAT, FQNNGV. V was shortened by 1 base and J by 1 base, with 13 bases between the two germline ends. DNA for the CDR3: TGTGCCAGCAGCTTAGGTCGACTCGTCGGGAACACTGAAGCTTTCTTT. Translated: CASSLGRLVGNTEAFF. The complete variable domain, with remaining parts taken from reference TRBV11-2 and TRBJ1-1, reads EAGVAQSPRYKIIEKRQSVAFWCNPISGHATLYWYQQILGQGPKLLIQFQNNGVVDDSQLPKDRFSAERLKGVDSTLKIQPAKLEDSAVYLCASSLGRLVGNTEAFFGQGTRLTVV.

The V call is TRBV29-1, the J call TRBJ2-7; D not resolved. Germline CDR1 is SQVTM and CDR2 is ANQGSEA. There are 13 residues in the CDR3. Between the trimmed V and J ends, which lost 4 bases and 2 bases, there was a span of 12 bases. The CDR3 DNA sequence: TGCAGCGTTGGAAGATCTAGAACCTACGAGCAGTACTTC. It codes for CSVGRSRTYEQYF.

The chain joins TRBV9 to TRBJ2-1, with 8 bases that match TRBD2. There are 14 residues in the CDR3. CDR1 is SGDLS and CDR2 is YYNGEE in the germline V gene. V was pared by 4 bases and J by 6 bases, with 6 bases of the junction left unmatched. For the CDR3, the DNA is TGTGCCAGCAGCCCTCTAGCGGGCCCCAATGAGCAGTTCTTC. Its translation: CASSPLAGPNEQFF. Together with reference TRBV9 and TRBJ2-1, the CDR3 gives the full variable domain: DSGVTQTPKHLITATGQRVTLRCSPRSGDLSVYWYQQSLDQGLQFLIQYYNGEERAKGNILERFSAQQFPDLHSELNLSSLELGDSALYFCASSPLAGPNEQFFGPGTRLTVL.

The chain is built from TRBV28 and TRBJ1-5; tentative D call: TRBD1 (5 bases). The germline gives CDR1 MDHEN, CDR2 SYDVKM. V gave up 6 bases and J gave up 0 bases, with 24 bases separating them. The CDR3 contains 19 residues. The CDR3: CASSPRGVSSGYSNQPQHF. The CDR3 nucleotides read TGTGCCAGCAGCCCCCGGGGGGTGAGTAGCGGTTATAGCAATCAGCCCCAGCATTTT.

The chain carries TRBV28 and TRBJ2-3; 11 nucleotides line up with TRBD2. The germline gives CDR1 MDHEN, CDR2 SYDVKM. The CDR3 runs to 18 residues. With 4 bases clipped from V and 0 bases from J, the junction kept 9 bases outside the gene matches. CDR3 coding DNA: TGTGCCAGCAGTTACGGGACTAGCGGATCAGTTAGCACAGATACGCAGTATTTT. Translating gives CASSYGTSGSVSTDTQYF. Together with reference TRBV28 and TRBJ2-3, the CDR3 gives the full variable domain: DVKVTQSSRYLVKRTGEKVFLECVQDMDHENMFWYRQDPGLGLRLIYFSYDVKMKEKGDIPEGYSVSREKKERFSLILESASTNQTSMYLCASSYGTSGSVSTDTQYFGPGTRLTVL.

This sequence joins TRBV11-2 and TRBJ2-7; 8 nucleotides line up with TRBD2. Germline lookup yields CDR1 SGHAT and CDR2 FQNNGV. Trimming took 4 bases from V and 7 from J; bases not matched to a gene: 12. The CDR3 contains 15 residues. CDR3 DNA sequence: TGTGCCAGCAGCTCCGTAGCGGGGAGTGGGAGGGAGCAGTACTTC. Translated: CASSSVAGSGREQYF.

The CDR3 protein is CATTGYSNQPQHF. For the CDR3, the DNA is TGTGCCACCACGGGTTATAGCAATCAGCCCCAGCATTTT. The rearrangement joins TRBV28 to TRBJ1-5; D is ambiguous. Trimming took 10 bases from V and 0 from J, leaving 10 bases between them. This CDR3 comprises 13 residues. From germline, CDR1 is MDHEN and CDR2 SYDVKM.